The following is a TCR beta chain sequence with its context. Its matching antigen is unknown. Mismatch with germline at one junction end may stem from a read error. The read terminates 3 residues before the CDR3 end, so the remaining end is supplied by the germline J gene. These data come from a study of T cells in women clearing cervical HPV infection. Some clones are missing from TCRdb's copy, which holds only in-frame ones; the method was immunoSEQ multiplex PCR. Its table records roughly 37,000 clones. Whole-study findings and limits: Associations may precede or follow infection; HPV-specific or memory T cells were not isolated. Controls had more TRBV6-7 (0.16%) than cases (about 0.11%).

Germline V gene lookup returns CDR1 LGHNA and CDR2 YNFKEQ. The CDR3 extends over 17 amino acids. The sample was blood buffy coat. The J gene is TRBJ2-6, the V gene TRBV4-2; 7 bases are a match to TRBD1. The TCR was taken from a woman between 18 and 70 years old with a cervical HPV16 infection that either progressed to CIN3+ or cleared (not recorded which). The CDR3 DNA, read in part, is TGCGCCAGCAGCCTGGACAGGCCTGACGCTGGGGCCAACGTC. Translated, it gives CASSLDRPDAGANV. The full-length CDR3 reads as CASSLDRPDAGANVLTF.